A single sample is the source of the 11 T cell receptor beta chains below, sequenced in a study of beta chain features in type 1 diabetes. cDNA synthesis used the whole RNA isolate, giving expressed TCRB sequences. Data came from immunoSEQ multiplex PCR; TCRdb stores just in-frame clones and leaves some out. The sample yields some 300,000 clones, under 8.5% seen once. The sequenced sample was central memory CD4+ T cells from blood. These receptors were taken from a woman aged 18-30 years in good health.

The rearrangement uses TRBV7-8 and TRBJ1-5, with D unresolved. The CDR3 covers 14 residues. Germline V gene lookup returns CDR1 SGHVS and CDR2 FQNEAQ. V was clipped by 5 bases and J by 0 bases, with 8 bases between them. CDR3 sequence (DNA): TGTGCCAGCAGCCATCCCAATAGCAATCAGCCCCAGCATTTT. Translating it yields CASSHPNSNQPQHF.

V and J are TRBV7-9 and TRBJ2-1; TRBD1 might be the D (6 bases). CDR1 SEHNR and CDR2 FQNEAQ come from the germline V gene (reference sequence). V dropped 1 base and J dropped 7 bases, with 14 bases sitting between them. This CDR3 is 15 amino acids long. Here the CDR3 reads CASSLVGGAGNEQFF. DNA for the CDR3: TGTGCCAGCAGCTTAGTAGGGGGAGCTGGGAATGAGCAGTTCTTC.

The J gene is TRBJ1-2, the V gene TRBV4-3, with D possibly TRBD1 on 5 matching bases. V was trimmed by 1 base and J by 7 bases, leaving 19 bases between them. This CDR3 is 16 amino acids long. Germline CDR1 and CDR2: LGHNA and YSLEER. CDR3 bases: TGCGCCAGCAGCCAAGGTCATGGGGCGAGAGGCTCTGGCTACACCTTC. Amino acids: CASSQGHGARGSGYTF.

This clone was picked up a small number of times. The chain combines TRBV29-1 with TRBJ2-1, with 8 bases identical to TRBD2. The V and J ends lost 5 bases and 8 bases, in that order; junction bases with no gene match: 11. The CDR3 length is 14 residues. CDR1 and CDR2 from the germline V gene are SQVTM and ANQGSEA. Written as DNA, the CDR3 is TGCAGCGTTTTCGGCGGGAGGCTTGTCGATGAGCAGTTCTTC. Its protein product is CSVFGGRLVDEQFF.

J is TRBJ1-4 and V is TRBV7-9; D unresolved. The germline gives CDR1 SEHNR, CDR2 FQNEAQ (reference sequence). V lost 1 base and J 7 bases, leaving 7 bases between the germline ends. This CDR3 is built from 13 residues. The CDR3 reads CASSLEYGEKLFF. The CDR3 DNA is TGTGCCAGCAGCTTAGAGTACGGTGAAAAACTGTTTTTT.

V and J are TRBV2 and TRBJ1-2, with 10 bases that match TRBD1. V lost 8 bases and J lost 5; bases outside the gene matches: 2. This CDR3 comprises 12 residues. Germline V gene lookup returns CDR1 SNHLY and CDR2 FYNNEI. The CDR3 nucleotides are TGTGCCAGCCGGGACAGGGGATATGGCTACACCTTC. It specifies CASRDRGYGYTF.

This clone was detected a few times. The rearrangement uses TRBV19 and TRBJ1-2, with D hard to call. Trimming shortened V by 3 bases and J by 6 bases, and 20 bases separated the two germline ends. The CDR3 extends over 16 amino acids. CDR1 and CDR2 (germline): LNHDA, SQIVND (reference sequence). This chain's CDR3 is CASSIHQAELKDGYTF. The CDR3 DNA reads TGTGCCAGTAGTATTCACCAGGCAGAATTAAAGGATGGCTACACCTTC.

J is TRBJ2-2 and V is TRBV6-5, with a weak D call TRBD2 (6 bases). Germline assignment: CDR1 MNHEY and CDR2 SVGAGI. The CDR3 totals 16 residues. V dropped 0 bases and J dropped 3 bases, with 11 bases sitting between them. This CDR3 is CASSYSRGSYTGELFF. For the CDR3, the DNA is TGTGCCAGCAGTTACTCTCGGGGGAGTTACACCGGGGAGCTGTTTTTT.

This clone was seen more than once but under ten times. The chain combines TRBV6-1 with TRBJ1-2; maybe TRBD1 (5 bases). V dropped 6 bases and J dropped 4 bases, with 15 bases sitting between them. The CDR3 runs 14 residues. Germline V gives CDR1 MNHNS, CDR2 SASEGT. CDR3: CASRTGAGTYGYTF. As DNA, the CDR3 is TGTGCCAGCAGGACTGGGGCTGGTACCTATGGCTACACCTTC.

The chain combines TRBV6-5 with TRBJ2-5, with 8 bases aligning to TRBD1. The CDR3 has 14 amino acids. Germline V gene lookup returns CDR1 MNHEY and CDR2 SVGAGI. The ends lost 4 bases at V and 2 bases at J; junction bases unmatched: 3. Written as DNA, the CDR3 is TGTGCCAGCAGTTCCCGGACAGGGCAAGAGACCCAGTACTTC. Amino acid sequence: CASSSRTGQETQYF.

This chain uses TRBV7-3 with TRBJ2-5; the D is unclear. CDR3 length: 13 amino acids. V was trimmed by 4 bases and J by 4 bases, leaving 10 bases between them. Germline V gene sequence: CDR1 SGHTA, CDR2 FQGTGA. As DNA, the CDR3 is TGTGCCAGCAGCTCGACGACTGCAGAGACCCAGTACTTC. Protein: CASSSTTAETQYF.